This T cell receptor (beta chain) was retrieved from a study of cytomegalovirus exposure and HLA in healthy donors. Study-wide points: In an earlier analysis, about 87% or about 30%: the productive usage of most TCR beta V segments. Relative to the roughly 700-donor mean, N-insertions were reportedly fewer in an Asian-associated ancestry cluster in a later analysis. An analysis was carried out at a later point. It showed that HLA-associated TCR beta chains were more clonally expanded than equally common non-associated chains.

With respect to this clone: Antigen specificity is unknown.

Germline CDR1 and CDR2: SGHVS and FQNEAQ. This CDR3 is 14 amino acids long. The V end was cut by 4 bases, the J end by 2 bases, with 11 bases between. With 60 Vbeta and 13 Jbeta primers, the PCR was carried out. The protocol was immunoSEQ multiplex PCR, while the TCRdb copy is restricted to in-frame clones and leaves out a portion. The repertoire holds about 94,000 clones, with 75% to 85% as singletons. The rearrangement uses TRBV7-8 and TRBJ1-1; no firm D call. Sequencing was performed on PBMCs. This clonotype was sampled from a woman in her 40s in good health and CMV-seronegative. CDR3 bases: TGTGCCAGCAGCTACCTCAGAGGAAACACTGAAGCTTTCTTT. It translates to CASSYLRGNTEAFF. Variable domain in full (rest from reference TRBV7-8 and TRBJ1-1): GAGVSQSPRYKVAKRGQDVALRCDPISGHVSLFWYQQALGQGPEFLTYFQNEAQLDKSGLPSDRFFAERPEGSVSTLKIQRTQQEDSAVYLCASSYLRGNTEAFFGQGTRLTVV.